This T cell receptor (beta chain) was profiled in a study of shared clonotypes between healthy human individuals. For each subset, genomic DNA was distributed in equal portions over several immunoSEQ plates. Authors' processing steps: Filtering differed because ImmunoSEQ produced junction-only sequences that carried no quality scores. The protocol was immunoSEQ multiplex PCR, while the TCRdb copy is restricted to in-frame clones and leaves out a portion. The D gene and trimming were derived from the DNA, and the V and J assignments and clone size from that table. The sample contains over a million clones, about four fifths of which appear only once. Trimming took off 3 bases at V and 3 bases at J, with 12 bases between the two ends. This CDR3 has 14 residues. Germline CDR1 LNHNV, CDR2 YYDKDF (reference sequence).

The clonotype originates from a man between 18 and 29 years old in good health. Some clones in this sample may be carry-over from other donors' samples. V gene TRBV15 combines with J gene TRBJ2-7; D remains ambiguous. Sample: memory CD4+ T cells from PBMCs. Described subset: CD45RA-negative fraction. The CDR3 loop is CATSSYSLGYEQYF. The DNA of the CDR3 is TGTGCCACCAGCAGCTACTCGCTAGGCTACGAGCAGTACTTC.